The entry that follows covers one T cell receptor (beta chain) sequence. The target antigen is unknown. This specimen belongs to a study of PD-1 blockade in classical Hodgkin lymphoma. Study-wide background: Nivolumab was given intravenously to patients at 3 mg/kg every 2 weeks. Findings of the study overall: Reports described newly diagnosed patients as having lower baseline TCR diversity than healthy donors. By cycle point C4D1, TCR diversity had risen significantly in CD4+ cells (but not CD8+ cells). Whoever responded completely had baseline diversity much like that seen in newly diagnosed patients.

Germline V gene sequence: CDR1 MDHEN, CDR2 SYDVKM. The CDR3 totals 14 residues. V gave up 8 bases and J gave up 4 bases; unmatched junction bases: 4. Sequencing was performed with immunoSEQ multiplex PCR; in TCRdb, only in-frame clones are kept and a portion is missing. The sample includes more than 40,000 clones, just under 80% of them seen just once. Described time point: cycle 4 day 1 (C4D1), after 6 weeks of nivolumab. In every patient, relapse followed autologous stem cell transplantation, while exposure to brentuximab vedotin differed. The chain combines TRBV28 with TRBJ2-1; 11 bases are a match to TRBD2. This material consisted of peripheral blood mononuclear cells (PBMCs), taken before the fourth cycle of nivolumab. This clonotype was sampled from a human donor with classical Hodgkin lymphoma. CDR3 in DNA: TGTGCCAGCCGTAGCGGGGGGGCGTACAATGAGCAGTTCTTC. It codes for CASRSGGAYNEQFF.